A few counts support the clone carrying this TCR beta chain. The antigen is not known. Tregs were sorted as CD4+CD25+CD127-/low cells. Study-wide points: Larger-cohort validation covered only one TCR beta V-J rearrangement.

Semi-nested PCR with Nested Universal Primer A followed constant-region reverse priming of full-length variable regions. TCRdb reprocessed the 5' RACE reads via MiXCR and lists one record per CDR3 protein. The sample has about 8,900 distinct CDR3 sequences; just under 55% are singletons. Germline-derived CDR1 and CDR2 are SEHNR and FQNEAQ (reference sequence). The V gene end was trimmed by 4 bases and the J gene end by 4 bases; junction bases not matched to a gene: 10. The CDR3 spans 15 residues. This TCR was sampled from a female donor with breast cancer. Sequencing used Tregs sorted from a lymph node. This chain joins TRBV7-9 and TRBJ2-7; 7 nucleotides match TRBD1. The CDR3 reads CASSSTEGAIYEQYF. CDR3 coding DNA: TGTGCCAGCAGCTCGACCGAGGGGGCTATTTACGAGCAGTACTTC.